The clone carrying this T cell receptor (beta chain) has more than one count but fewer than ten. The entry originates in a study of identical twins. CDR3 length equals 15 residues. The V gene's germline CDR1 is MNHNS and CDR2 SASEGT. V was trimmed by 6 bases and J by 1 base, leaving 16 bases between them. TCRdb reprocessed the 5' RACE reads via MiXCR and lists one record per CDR3 protein. The data hold about 690,000 distinct CDR3 sequences, with around 21% observed a single time. These data were likewise used in another study, on T cells expressing NK-cell markers. That report adds: The contribution of dominant NKG2C+ clonotypes to CD8+ T cells in several donors was about 1.0-7.0%.

The V gene is TRBV6-1, the J gene TRBJ2-7, with D tentatively TRBD1 (6 bases). The TCR was taken from a woman younger than 35 in good health. The material sequenced was PBMCs. CDR3 residues: CASSFDRRTSYEQYF. CDR3 coding DNA: TGTGCCAGCAGCTTTGACAGGCGGACATCCTACGAGCAGTACTTC.